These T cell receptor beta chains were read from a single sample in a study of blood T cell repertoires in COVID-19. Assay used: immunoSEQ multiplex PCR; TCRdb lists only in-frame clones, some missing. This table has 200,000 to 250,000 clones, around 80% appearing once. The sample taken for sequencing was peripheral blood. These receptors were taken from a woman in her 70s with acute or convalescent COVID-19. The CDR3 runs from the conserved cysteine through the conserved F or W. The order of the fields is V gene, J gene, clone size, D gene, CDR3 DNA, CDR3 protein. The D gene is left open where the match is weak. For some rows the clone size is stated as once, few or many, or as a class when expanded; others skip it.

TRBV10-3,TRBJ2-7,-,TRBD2,TGTGCCATCAGTGAAAGAGCGGGAGTGGGCTACGAGCAGTACTTC,CAISERAGVGYEQYF
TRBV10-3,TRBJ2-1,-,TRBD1,TGTGCCATCTCGGGACAGGGGGTAACCTACAATGAGCAGTTCTTC,CAISGQGVTYNEQFF
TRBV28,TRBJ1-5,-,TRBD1,TGTGCCAGCAGGGGACAGGGAGCTCAGCCCCAGCATTTT,CASRGQGAQPQHF
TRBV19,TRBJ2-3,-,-,TGTGCCAGTACCCGGGCAGGAGGGGGCGGAGATACGCAGTATTTT,CASTRAGGGGDTQYF
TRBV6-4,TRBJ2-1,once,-,TGTGCCAGCAGTGACGGGGCGTCGATATTATACAATGAGCAGTTCTTC,CASSDGASILYNEQFF
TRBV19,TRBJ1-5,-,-,TGTGCCAGTAGCGGACAGCTTAATCAGCCCCAGCATTTT,CASSGQLNQPQHF
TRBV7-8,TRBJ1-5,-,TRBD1,TGTGCCAGCAGCGCACAGGGGGCCCTTCAGCCCCAGCATTTT,CASSAQGALQPQHF
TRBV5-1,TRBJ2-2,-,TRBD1,TGCGCCAGCAGGGACAGGGCCGCGGACACCGGGGAGCTGTTTTTT,CASRDRAADTGELFF
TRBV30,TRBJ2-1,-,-,TGTGCCTGGAGTGCCGGGAGGGGGCCCTATCCTCAGTTCTTC,CAWSAGRGPYPQFF
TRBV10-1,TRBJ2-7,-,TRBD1,TGCGCCAGCAGTGAGGGGAGTACAGGGGGCGAGCAGTACTTC,CASSEGSTGGEQYF
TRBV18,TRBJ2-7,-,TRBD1,TGTGCCAGCTCAGCCGGGACAGGGGGATCCTACGAGCAGTACTTC,CASSAGTGGSYEQYF
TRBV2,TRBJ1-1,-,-,TGTGCCAGCAGTTACATCCAGAACACTGAAGCTTTCTTT,CASSYIQNTEAFF
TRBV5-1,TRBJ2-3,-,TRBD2,TGCGCCAGCAGCTTGGCGGGGGGAGGGCCGACAGATACGCAGTATTTT,CASSLAGGGPTDTQYF
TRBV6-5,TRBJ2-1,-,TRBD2,TGTGCCAGCAATTCCGGGACTAGCGGGAGTTTTGAGCAGTTCTTC,CASNSGTSGSFEQFF
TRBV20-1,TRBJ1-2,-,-,TGCAGTGCTAGTCTTGGCTACACCTTC,CSASLGYTF
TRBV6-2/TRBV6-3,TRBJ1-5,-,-,TGTGCCAGCAGTTACTCAATGATGGGAGTCGCTCAGCCCCAGCATTTT,CASSYSMMGVAQPQHF